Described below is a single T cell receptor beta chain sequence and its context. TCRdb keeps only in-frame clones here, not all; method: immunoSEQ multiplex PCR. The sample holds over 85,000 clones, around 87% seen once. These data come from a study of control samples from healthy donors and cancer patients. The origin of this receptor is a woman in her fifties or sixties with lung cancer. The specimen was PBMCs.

For the CDR3, the DNA is TGTGCCACCAGTGACTCGGGACTAGCGGGGGGGGAGACCCAGTACTTC. Translated: CATSDSGLAGGETQYF. The chain couples TRBV24-1 to TRBJ2-5; 16 nucleotides agree with TRBD2. The ends lost 4 bases at V and 5 bases at J; junction bases unmatched: 3. The CDR3 runs 16 residues. Germline CDR1 is KGHDR and CDR2 is SFDVKD.